The 19 T cell receptor beta chains below were found in one sample sequenced in a study of T cell responses to AZD1222 COVID-19 vaccine. Measured with immunoSEQ multiplex PCR; TCRdb has only the in-frame clones, and not every one. The repertoire holds roughly 130,000 clones, over 75% seen once, with 2.5% to 4% in the top ten. The source material was peripheral blood, sampled on day 0 of AZD1222 vaccination. The receptors originated from an adult in good health.

V and J are TRBV21-1 and TRBJ2-1. TRBV21-1 is labeled a pseudogene. This CDR3 has 17 amino acids. The CDR3 DNA reads TGTGCCAGCACCTACGGGACCGGGACCACCTCCTACAATGAGCAGTTCTTC. Its protein product is CASTYGTGTTSYNEQFF.

This sequence joins TRBV29-1 and TRBJ2-1; 8 bases are shared with TRBD2. The CDR3 totals 16 residues. Germline V gene data show CDR1 as SQVTM and CDR2 as ANQGSEA. The V and J ends lost 5 bases and 1 base, in that order; junction bases with no gene match: 10. The CDR3 reads CSVRRGGPRSYNEQFF. For the CDR3, the DNA is TGCAGCGTTCGCCGGGGGGGACCGAGGTCCTACAATGAGCAGTTCTTC.

The chain recombines TRBV9 with TRBJ2-5; 7 bases align to TRBD1. The CDR3 is made up of 14 amino acids. Germline CDR1 SGDLS, CDR2 YYNGEE. Trimming cost V 0 bases and J 5 bases; bases outside gene matches: 4. This CDR3 is CASSVARGTETQYF. DNA for the CDR3: TGTGCCAGCAGCGTAGCCAGGGGGACCGAGACCCAGTACTTC. The full variable domain, rest sourced from reference TRBV9 and TRBJ2-5, is DSGVTQTPKHLITATGQRVTLRCSPRSGDLSVYWYQQSLDQGLQFLIQYYNGEERAKGNILERFSAQQFPDLHSELNLSSLELGDSALYFCASSVARGTETQYFGPGTRLLVL.

This clone has just one count. V is TRBV11-2 and J is TRBJ2-2, with a weak D call TRBD1 (6 bases). V was cut by 3 bases and J by 2 bases, with 10 bases left in between. Germline-derived CDR1 and CDR2 are SGHAT and FQNNGV. The CDR3 extends over 15 amino acids. DNA for the CDR3: TGTGCCAGCAGCTTGGCAGGGGCCAACACCGGGGAGCTGTTTTTT. This encodes CASSLAGANTGELFF.

The CDR3 DNA follows: TGTGCCAGCAGCTTTGGAGGACCTGATACGCAGTATTTT. This translates into CASSFGGPDTQYF. The V gene is TRBV7-2, the J gene TRBJ2-3, with a tentative D call TRBD2 (5 bases). Trimming took off 3 bases at V and 6 bases at J, with 10 bases between the two ends. Germline V gives CDR1 SGHTA, CDR2 FQGNSA. The CDR3 is 13 amino acids.

Written as DNA, the CDR3 is TGCGCCAGCAGCTTGGAAGGCCGAGGCCCAGATACGCAGTATTTT. This encodes CASSLEGRGPDTQYF. The chain carries TRBV5-1 and TRBJ2-3, with D unresolved. V was cut by 0 bases and J by 4 bases, with 12 bases left in between. This CDR3 contains 15 residues. Germline CDR1 and CDR2: SGHRS and YFSETQ.

The chain is built from TRBV7-2 and TRBJ1-6; possible D gene TRBD1, 5 bases. Germline V lookup: CDR1 SGHTA, CDR2 FQGNSA. This CDR3 has 14 residues. With 5 bases removed from V and 5 bases from J, the gap between germline ends came to 10 bases. As DNA, the CDR3 is TGTGCCAGCAGCACGGGGGACCATAATTCACCCCTCCACTTT. This encodes CASSTGDHNSPLHF.

This clone showed up just a few times. V is TRBV4-3 and J is TRBJ2-7; TRBD2 matches 7 bases. Germline V gene data show CDR1 as LGHNA and CDR2 as YSLEER. With V trimmed by 3 bases and J by 2 bases, 7 bases remained unmatched. There are 15 residues in the CDR3. Here the CDR3 reads CASSHLPGGTYEQYF. The CDR3 nucleotides are TGCGCCAGCAGCCACCTGCCGGGAGGTACCTACGAGCAGTACTTC.

The genes are TRBV6-1 and TRBJ2-7, with TRBD2 as a possible D gene (5 bases). This CDR3 spans 16 amino acids. CDR1 and CDR2 from the germline V gene are MNHNS and SASEGT. V was shortened by 3 bases and J by 3 bases, with 18 bases between the two germline ends. The CDR3 spells CASSEGSTRVLYEQYF. CDR3 sequence (DNA): TGTGCCAGCAGTGAGGGGAGCACGCGGGTACTCTACGAGCAGTACTTC.

The rearrangement uses TRBV30 and TRBJ2-2; 8 nucleotides match TRBD2. V lost 0 bases and J lost 9; bases outside the gene matches: 12. CDR1 GTSNPN and CDR2 SVGIG come from the germline V gene (reference sequence). There are 16 residues in the CDR3. The CDR3 DNA is TGTGCCTGGAGTGTAACGGGAGGGCCAAGGTTCCGGGAGCTGTTTTTT. It yields the protein CAWSVTGGPRFRELFF.

The rearrangement links TRBV6-2 or TRBV6-3 to TRBJ1-1, with 12 bases aligning to TRBD1. The V gene end was trimmed by 3 bases and the J gene end by 6 bases; junction bases not matched to a gene: 14. There are 18 residues in the CDR3. Germline V lookup: CDR1 MNHEY, CDR2 SVGEGT. CDR3 sequence reads: CASSYSRDRGPNRAEAFF. Written as DNA, the CDR3 is TGTGCCAGCAGTTATAGCCGGGACAGGGGGCCCAACCGCGCTGAAGCTTTCTTT.

The rearrangement joins TRBV2 to TRBJ2-2; 12 nucleotides agree with TRBD2. Per the germline V gene, CDR1 is SNHLY and CDR2 is FYNNEI. CDR3 length equals 17 residues. Losses at the gene ends were 6 bases for V and 1 base for J; bases not matched to a gene: 6. The CDR3 loop is CASRALAGGVNTGELFF. CDR3 nucleotides: TGTGCCAGCAGAGCCCTAGCGGGGGGGGTGAACACCGGGGAGCTGTTTTTT.

The chain employs TRBV5-4 and TRBJ1-2; 8 bases match TRBD1. CDR1 is SGHNT and CDR2 is YYREEE in the germline V gene (reference sequence). Trimming took 3 bases from V and 8 from J; bases not matched to a gene: 9. The CDR3 has 14 residues. The CDR3 sequence: CASSSPDRGRGYTF. CDR3 DNA sequence: TGTGCCAGCAGCTCACCTGACAGGGGTCGGGGCTACACCTTC.

The CDR3 nucleotides read TGTGCCAGCAGCTCCCTCTCCTACGAGCAGTACTTC. It is translated as CASSSLSYEQYF. This chain connects TRBV5-4 to TRBJ2-7; no clear D. This CDR3 contains 12 residues. Germline CDR1 and CDR2: SGHNT and YYREEE (reference sequence). Deletions cut 3 bases from V and 0 bases from J, with 4 bases between.

V gene TRBV5-4 combines with J gene TRBJ1-2; D might be TRBD1 (5 bases). CDR1 SGHNT and CDR2 YYREEE come from the germline V gene (reference sequence). V was cut by 3 bases and J by 0 bases, with 15 bases left in between. This CDR3 is built from 16 residues. The chain's CDR3 is CASSSWEGQANYGYTF. The CDR3 DNA sequence: TGTGCCAGCAGCTCTTGGGAGGGGCAAGCTAACTATGGCTACACCTTC. Full variable domain (remainder filled in from reference TRBV5-4 and TRBJ1-2): ETGVTQSPTHLIKTRGQQVTLRCSSQSGHNTVSWYQQALGQGPQFIFQYYREEENGRGNFPPRFSGLQFPNYSSELNVNALELDDSALYLCASSSWEGQANYGYTFGSGTRLTVV.

V usage is TRBV10-3 and J usage is TRBJ2-1; TRBD2 might be the D (6 bases). The CDR3 has 14 residues. From germline, CDR1 is ENHRY and CDR2 SYGVKD. V was trimmed by 6 bases and J by 15 bases, leaving 24 bases between them. The CDR3 here is CAIRAGLASSIPFF. CDR3 sequence (DNA): TGTGCCATCAGGGCGGGGCTAGCAAGTTCGATCCCGTTCTTC.

The CDR3 spells CASSLLFIGAGSGNTIYF. The CDR3 region has the DNA TGTGCCAGCAGCTTACTCTTTATTGGTGCCGGTTCCGGAAACACCATATATTTT. V and J are TRBV7-6 and TRBJ1-3, with no clear D. V gave up 2 bases and J gave up 4 bases, with 21 bases separating them. Looked up from germline, CDR1 is SGHVS and CDR2 is FNYEAQ. This CDR3 has 18 residues.

V is TRBV28 and J is TRBJ2-5; 7 nucleotides agree with TRBD1. CDR1 and CDR2 (germline): MDHEN, SYDVKM. V dropped 5 bases and J dropped 5; count of bases not matched to a gene: 5. The length of the CDR3 is 13 residues. The CDR3, as DNA: TGTGCCAGCAGTCTGACAGGGTGGGAGACCCAGTACTTC. Its protein is CASSLTGWETQYF.

The V call is TRBV3-1 (or the pseudogene TRBV3-2), the J call TRBJ2-3, with TRBD2 identical over 10 bases. Germline V gene sequence: CDR1 LGHDT, CDR2 YNNKEL (reference sequence). V dropped 2 bases and J dropped 1; count of bases not matched to a gene: 0. The CDR3 has 15 amino acids. Written as DNA, the CDR3 is TGTGCCAGCAGCCAACTAGCGGGGGGCACAGATACGCAGTATTTT. Translated: CASSQLAGGTDTQYF.